The 18 T cell receptor beta chains reported below all come from one sample, sequenced in a study of blood T cells in healthy people across ages. A second PCR of roughly 7 to 11 cycles used a sample-barcoded 5' primer and a J-beta primer mix. TCRdb re-derived calls from the 5' RACE reads in MiXCR, one entry per CDR3 protein. The sample has about 1.6 million distinct CDR3 sequences, roughly 32% seen once. Sequenced: blood. The receptors were gathered from a woman aged 30 to 39 in good health.

The count of this clonotype is one. A read error is possible here, since a much larger clone lies one base away. The V and J genes are TRBV7-2 and TRBJ2-3; the D gene is possibly TRBD2 (6 bases). Trimming took 1 base from V and 5 from J, leaving 13 bases between them. The CDR3 contains 15 residues. From germline, CDR1 is SGHTA and CDR2 FQGNSA. The CDR3 DNA is TGTGCCAGCAGCTTAGTTGGTAGGCGGGGAGATACGCAGTATTTT. This codes for CASSLVGRRGDTQYF. The full variable domain, rest sourced from reference TRBV7-2 and TRBJ2-3, is GAGVSQSPSNKVTEKGKDVELRCDPISGHTALYWYRQSLGQGLEFLIYFQGNSAPDKSGLPSDRFSAERTGGSVSTLTIQRTQQEDSAVYLCASSLVGRRGDTQYFGPGTRLTVL.

This clonotype was detected a few times. J is TRBJ1-5 and V is TRBV6-6; D remains unclear. The CDR3 extends over 14 amino acids. Trimming shortened V by 6 bases and J by 7 bases, and 16 bases separated the two germline ends. Per the germline V gene, CDR1 is MNHNY and CDR2 is SVGAGI (reference sequence). CDR3 loop: CASRIEPQWQPQHF. The DNA of the CDR3 is TGTGCCAGCAGGATTGAACCACAGTGGCAGCCCCAGCATTTT.

CDR3 region: CSASKGLAGGSTDTQYF. The CDR3 DNA follows: TGCAGTGCTAGTAAGGGACTAGCGGGAGGGAGCACAGATACGCAGTATTTT. The chain is built from TRBV20-1 and TRBJ2-3, with TRBD2 matching 16 bases. Per the germline V gene, CDR1 is DFQATT and CDR2 is SNEGSKA (reference sequence). V shed 3 bases, J shed 0 bases, and the junction held 3 bases outside the gene matches. This CDR3 contains 17 residues.

In its sample, this clonotype was seen many times. The chain recombines TRBV15 with TRBJ2-7; TRBD1 aligns across 8 bases. V gave up 3 bases and J gave up 2 bases; unmatched junction bases: 3. Germline V gives CDR1 LNHNV, CDR2 YYDKDF (reference sequence). The CDR3 is 14 residues long. The CDR3 nucleotides read TGTGCCACCAGCAGCGACAGGGGACCCTACGAGCAGTACTTC. The encoded protein is CATSSDRGPYEQYF.

Note on this clonotype: Mismatch with germline at one junction end may stem from a read error. The chain combines TRBV7-2 with TRBJ2-3; 14 nucleotides align to TRBD2. This CDR3 contains 16 residues. Germline V gene data show CDR1 as SGHTA and CDR2 as FQGNSA. CDR3 DNA: TGTGCCAGCAGCCCGGGACTAGCGGGGGCCACAGGTACGCAGTATTTT. Translating it yields CASSPGLAGATGTQYF. Variable domain in full (rest from reference TRBV7-2 and TRBJ2-3): GAGVSQSPSNKVTEKGKDVELRCDPISGHTALYWYRQSLGQGLEFLIYFQGNSAPDKSGLPSDRFSAERTGGSVSTLTIQRTQQEDSAVYLCASSPGLAGATGTQYFGPGTRLTVL.

This clonotype turned up a few times. This chain connects TRBV6-1 to TRBJ2-5; D is possibly TRBD1 or TRBD2 (6 bases each). V dropped 2 bases and J dropped 3 bases, with 10 bases sitting between them. CDR1 and CDR2 from the germline V gene are MNHNS and SASEGT. The CDR3 consists of 14 residues. The CDR3 DNA is TGTGCCAGCAGTGAATGGAGGGGGGAAGAGACCCAGTACTTC. It is translated as CASSEWRGEETQYF.

V is TRBV7-3 and J is TRBJ2-1; a possible D gene is TRBD2 (6 bases). V dropped 2 bases and J dropped 7 bases, with 15 bases sitting between them. The CDR3 length is 15 residues. Germline loops: CDR1 SGHTA, CDR2 FQGTGA. The DNA for the CDR3 is TGTGCCAGCAGCTTAGGGGAAGCGGAGGGGAATGAGCAGTTCTTC. The encoded protein is CASSLGEAEGNEQFF.

The sample holds a few counts of this clonotype. The chain is built from TRBV7-9 and TRBJ2-3; 10 bases line up with TRBD2. The trim removed 3 bases at V and 1 base at J, leaving 7 bases unmatched. The germline gives CDR1 SEHNR, CDR2 FQNEAQ (reference sequence). The length of the CDR3 is 17 residues. CDR3 in DNA: TGTGCCAGCAGCTTCTCCCTAGCGGGGGATGGCACAGATACGCAGTATTTT. Its translation: CASSFSLAGDGTDTQYF.

The V and J genes are TRBV20-1 and TRBJ1-6, with a possible D match to TRBD1 (6 bases). Trimming shortened V by 0 bases and J by 3 bases, and 12 bases separated the two germline ends. This CDR3 is 16 amino acids long. The V gene's germline CDR1 is DFQATT and CDR2 SNEGSKA (reference sequence). In DNA, the CDR3 is TGCAGTGCTAGAGATGCAGGGGAATTCTATAATTCACCCCTCCACTTT. Residues: CSARDAGEFYNSPLHF.

This clonotype was recorded a few times. The rearrangement uses TRBV27 and TRBJ2-5, with D possibly being TRBD1 (6 bases). Trimming removed 6 bases from V and 5 bases from J, with 19 bases in between. Per the germline V gene, CDR1 is MNHEY and CDR2 is SMNVEV (reference sequence). The CDR3 spans 15 residues. The CDR3 region has the DNA TGTGCCAGCAGATACGCCAGGGGTGCTTGGGAGACCCAGTACTTC. Translating gives CASRYARGAWETQYF.

The chain links TRBV28 to TRBJ1-5, with D perhaps matching TRBD1 (5 bases). There are 12 residues in the CDR3. V shed 7 bases and J shed 2 bases, with 6 bases lying between them. Germline CDR1 MDHEN, CDR2 SYDVKM. The CDR3 reads CASTGRNQPQHF. In DNA, the CDR3 is TGTGCCAGCACGGGGCGCAATCAGCCCCAGCATTTT.

The chain is built from TRBV11-2 and TRBJ2-2; 7 nucleotides line up with TRBD2. Germline-derived CDR1 and CDR2 are SGHAT and FQNNGV. V gave up 5 bases and J gave up 6 bases; unmatched junction bases: 12. CDR3 size: 16 residues. The CDR3 nucleotides are TGTGCCAGCAGCCGGCGGCGGGGGTTAATCGCCGGGGAGCTGTTTTTT. Its translation: CASSRRRGLIAGELFF.

V and J are TRBV12-5 and TRBJ2-1; unclear D gene. Trimming took off 2 bases at V and 3 bases at J, with 14 bases between the two ends. Germline CDR1 and CDR2: LGHNT and FRNRAP. The CDR3 has 16 amino acids. CDR3 in DNA: TGTGCTAGTGGTTTGTTATTAGGTATCGACTACAATGAGCAGTTCTTC. As protein: CASGLLLGIDYNEQFF.

This clonotype turned up a few times. The rearrangement joins TRBV28 to TRBJ2-3; 8 bases are shared with TRBD2. This CDR3 has 17 residues. Germline values: CDR1 MDHEN, CDR2 SYDVKM. V was clipped by 5 bases and J by 0 bases; unmatched bases: 10. The CDR3 loop is CASSAASGRPSTDTQYF. For the CDR3, the DNA is TGTGCCAGCAGTGCCGCAAGCGGGAGACCTAGCACAGATACGCAGTATTTT.

This clonotype was counted only a few times. The V and J genes are TRBV29-1 and TRBJ2-3, with D maybe TRBD2 (7 bases). V was pared by 7 bases and J by 4 bases, with 15 bases between. The CDR3 is made up of 13 amino acids. CDR1 SQVTM and CDR2 ANQGSEA come from the germline V gene. CDR3 sequence (DNA): TGCAGCGAGGGGGGGGGCCCGGCAGATACGCAGTATTTT. Protein product: CSEGGGPADTQYF.

This clonotype has a handful of counts. The V gene is TRBV9, the J gene TRBJ2-1; D unresolved. The CDR3 is 10 residues long. Germline CDR1 is SGDLS and CDR2 is YYNGEE. V lost 4 bases and J lost 15, with 11 bases in between. CDR3 DNA: TGTGCCAGCAGCCCTCGGATTTTGTTCTTC. It specifies CASSPRILFF.

V is TRBV7-2 and J is TRBJ2-7, with TRBD1 as a possible D gene (5 bases). The CDR3 spans 16 residues. Germline lookup yields CDR1 SGHTA and CDR2 FQGNSA. V lost 1 base and J lost 5, with 18 bases in between. This CDR3 reads CASSLEAASPRDEQYF. In nucleotides, the CDR3 is TGTGCCAGCAGCTTAGAGGCGGCTAGTCCCAGGGACGAGCAGTACTTC. The variable domain in full, with the rest retrieved from reference TRBV7-2 and TRBJ2-7, is GAGVSQSPSNKVTEKGKDVELRCDPISGHTALYWYRQSLGQGLEFLIYFQGNSAPDKSGLPSDRFSAERTGGSVSTLTIQRTQQEDSAVYLCASSLEAASPRDEQYFGPGTRLTVT.

This clonotype has more than one count but fewer than ten. V and J are TRBV5-1 and TRBJ2-3; TRBD1 matches 8 bases. Germline-derived CDR1 and CDR2 are SGHRS and YFSETQ. This CDR3 spans 15 amino acids. The V and J ends lost 0 bases and 2 bases, in that order; junction bases with no gene match: 2. The CDR3 DNA is TGCGCCAGCAGCTTGGGACAGGGGAACACAGATACGCAGTATTTT. It translates to CASSLGQGNTDTQYF.